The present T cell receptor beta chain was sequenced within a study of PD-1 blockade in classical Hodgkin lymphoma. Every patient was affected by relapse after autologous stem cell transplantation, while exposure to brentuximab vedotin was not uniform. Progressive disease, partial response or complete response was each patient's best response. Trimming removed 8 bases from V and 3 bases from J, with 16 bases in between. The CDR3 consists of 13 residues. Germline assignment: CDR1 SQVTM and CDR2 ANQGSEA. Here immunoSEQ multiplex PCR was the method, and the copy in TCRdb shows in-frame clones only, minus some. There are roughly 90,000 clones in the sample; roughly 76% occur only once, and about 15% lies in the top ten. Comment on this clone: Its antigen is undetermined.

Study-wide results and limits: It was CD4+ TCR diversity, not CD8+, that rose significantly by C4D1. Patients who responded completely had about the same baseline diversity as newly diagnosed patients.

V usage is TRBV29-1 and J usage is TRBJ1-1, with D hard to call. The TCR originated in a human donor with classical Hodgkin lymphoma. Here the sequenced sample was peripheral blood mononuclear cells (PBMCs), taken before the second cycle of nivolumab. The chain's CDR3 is CSSTRGGDTEAFF. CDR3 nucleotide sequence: TGCAGCTCTACCCGGGGTGGGGACACTGAAGCTTTCTTT.